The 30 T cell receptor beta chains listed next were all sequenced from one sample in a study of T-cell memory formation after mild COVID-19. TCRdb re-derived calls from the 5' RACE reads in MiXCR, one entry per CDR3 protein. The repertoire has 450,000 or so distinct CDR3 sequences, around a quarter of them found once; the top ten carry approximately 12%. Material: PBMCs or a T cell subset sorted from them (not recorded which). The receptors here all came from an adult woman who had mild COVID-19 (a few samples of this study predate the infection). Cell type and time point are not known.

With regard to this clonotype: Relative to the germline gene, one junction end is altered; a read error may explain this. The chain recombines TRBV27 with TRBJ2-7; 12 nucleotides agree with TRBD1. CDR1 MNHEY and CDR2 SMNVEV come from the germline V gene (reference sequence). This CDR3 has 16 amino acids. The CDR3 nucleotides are TGTGCCAGCAGCTTATCTCCGGGACAGGGGGCTTACGAGCAGTACTTC. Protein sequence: CASSLSPGQGAYEQYF.

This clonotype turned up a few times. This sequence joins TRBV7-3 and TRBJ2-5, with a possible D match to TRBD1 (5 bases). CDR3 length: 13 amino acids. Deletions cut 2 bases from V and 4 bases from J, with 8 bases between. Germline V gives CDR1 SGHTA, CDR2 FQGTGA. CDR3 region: CASSLGATETQYF. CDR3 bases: TGTGCCAGCAGCTTAGGGGCGACAGAGACCCAGTACTTC.

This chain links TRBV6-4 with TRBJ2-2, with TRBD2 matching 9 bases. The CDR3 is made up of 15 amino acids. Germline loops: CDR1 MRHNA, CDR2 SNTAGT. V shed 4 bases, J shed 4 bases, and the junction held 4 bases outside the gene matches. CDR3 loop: CASSAQTSGTGELFF. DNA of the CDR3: TGTGCCAGCAGTGCCCAGACTAGCGGCACCGGGGAGCTGTTTTTT.

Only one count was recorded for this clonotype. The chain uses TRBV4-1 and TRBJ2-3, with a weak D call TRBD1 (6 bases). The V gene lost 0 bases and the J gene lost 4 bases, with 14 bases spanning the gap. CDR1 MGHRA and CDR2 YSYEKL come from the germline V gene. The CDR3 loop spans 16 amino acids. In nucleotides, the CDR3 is TGCGCCAGCAGCCAAGAACAGGGCCCTAGCCCAGATACGCAGTATTTT. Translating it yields CASSQEQGPSPDTQYF.

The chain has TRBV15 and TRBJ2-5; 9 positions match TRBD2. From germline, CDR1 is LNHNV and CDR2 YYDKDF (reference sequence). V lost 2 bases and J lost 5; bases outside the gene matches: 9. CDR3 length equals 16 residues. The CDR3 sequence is CATSRWSGTSRETQYF. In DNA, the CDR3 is TGTGCCACCAGCAGATGGTCCGGGACTAGCCGGGAGACCCAGTACTTC.

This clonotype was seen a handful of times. This CDR3 is CASKGLAPSTDTQYF. In nucleotides, the CDR3 is TGTGCCAGCAAGGGACTAGCCCCTAGCACAGATACGCAGTATTTT. The V call is TRBV6-2 or TRBV6-3, the J call TRBJ2-3; 9 nucleotides agree with TRBD2. The CDR3 loop spans 15 amino acids. CDR1 and CDR2 from the germline V gene are MNHEY and SVGEGT. The J segment lost 0 bases and the V segment lost 7 bases, leaving 5 bases of the junction unmatched.

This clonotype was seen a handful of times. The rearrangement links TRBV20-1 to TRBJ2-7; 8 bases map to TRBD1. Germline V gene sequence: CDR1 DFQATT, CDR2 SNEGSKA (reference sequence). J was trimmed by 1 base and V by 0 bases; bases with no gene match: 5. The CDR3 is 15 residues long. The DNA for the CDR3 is TGCAGTGCTAGAGATGGGCAGGGGGCATCCTACGAGCAGTACTTC. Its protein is CSARDGQGASYEQYF.

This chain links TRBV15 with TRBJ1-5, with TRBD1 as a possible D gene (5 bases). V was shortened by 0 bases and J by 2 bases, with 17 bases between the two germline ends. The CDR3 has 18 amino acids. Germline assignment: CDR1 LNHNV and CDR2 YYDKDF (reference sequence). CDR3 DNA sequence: TGTGCCACCAGCAGAGAGCTAACTCAGGGCTATGGCAATCAGCCCCAGCATTTT. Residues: CATSRELTQGYGNQPQHF.

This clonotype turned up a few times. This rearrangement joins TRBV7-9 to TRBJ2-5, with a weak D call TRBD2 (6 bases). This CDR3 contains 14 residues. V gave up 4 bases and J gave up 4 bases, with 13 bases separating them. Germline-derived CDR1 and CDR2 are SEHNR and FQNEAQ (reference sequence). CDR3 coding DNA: TGTGCCAGCAGCTCTCGGGGGAAGAGAGAGACCCAGTACTTC. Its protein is CASSSRGKRETQYF.

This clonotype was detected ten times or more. The CDR3 region has the DNA TGTGCCAGCAGCTTAACGTCAGGAGGGGGCGGTAGCACAGATACGCAGTATTTT. It encodes CASSLTSGGGGSTDTQYF. V is TRBV7-3 and J is TRBJ2-3; D is possibly TRBD1 (7 bases). This CDR3 contains 18 residues. Germline CDR1 is SGHTA and CDR2 is FQGTGA. Trimming shortened V by 0 bases and J by 0 bases, and 16 bases separated the two germline ends.

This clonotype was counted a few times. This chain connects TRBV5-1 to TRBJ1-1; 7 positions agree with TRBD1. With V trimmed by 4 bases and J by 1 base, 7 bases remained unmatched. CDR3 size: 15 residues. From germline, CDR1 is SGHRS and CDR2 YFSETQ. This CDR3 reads CASSPGTERNTEAFF. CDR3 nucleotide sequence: TGCGCCAGCAGCCCCGGGACAGAAAGGAACACTGAAGCTTTCTTT.

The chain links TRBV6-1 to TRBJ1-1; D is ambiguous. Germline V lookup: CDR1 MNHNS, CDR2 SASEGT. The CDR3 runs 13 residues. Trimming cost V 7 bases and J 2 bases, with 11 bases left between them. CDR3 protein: CASIPTVNTEAFF. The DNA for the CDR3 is TGTGCCAGCATCCCGACCGTTAACACTGAAGCTTTCTTT.

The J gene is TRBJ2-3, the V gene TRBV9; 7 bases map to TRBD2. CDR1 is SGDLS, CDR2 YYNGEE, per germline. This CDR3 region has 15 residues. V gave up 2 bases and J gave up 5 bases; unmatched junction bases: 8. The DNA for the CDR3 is TGTGCCAGCAGCGTGCAGGGCGGGGGAGGAGATACGCAGTATTTT. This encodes CASSVQGGGGDTQYF.

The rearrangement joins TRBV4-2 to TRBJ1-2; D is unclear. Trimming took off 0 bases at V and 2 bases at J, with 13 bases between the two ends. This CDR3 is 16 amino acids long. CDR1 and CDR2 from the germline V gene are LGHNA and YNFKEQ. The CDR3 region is CASSQDPGEKNYGYTF. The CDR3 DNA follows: TGTGCCAGCAGCCAAGATCCCGGGGAAAAAAACTATGGCTACACCTTC.

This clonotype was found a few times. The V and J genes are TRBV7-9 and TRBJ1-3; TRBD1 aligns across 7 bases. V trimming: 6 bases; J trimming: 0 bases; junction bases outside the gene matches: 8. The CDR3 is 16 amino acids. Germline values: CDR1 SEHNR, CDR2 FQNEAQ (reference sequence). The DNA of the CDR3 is TGTGCCAGCAGATCTCGGGACAGCGTCTCTGGAAACACCATATATTTT. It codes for CASRSRDSVSGNTIYF.

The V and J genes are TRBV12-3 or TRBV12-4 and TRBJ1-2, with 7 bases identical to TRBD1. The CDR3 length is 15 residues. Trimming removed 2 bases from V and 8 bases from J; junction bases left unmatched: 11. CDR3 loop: CASSLSTGARGGYTF. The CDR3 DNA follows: TGTGCCAGCAGTTTAAGTACAGGGGCAAGAGGAGGCTACACCTTC.

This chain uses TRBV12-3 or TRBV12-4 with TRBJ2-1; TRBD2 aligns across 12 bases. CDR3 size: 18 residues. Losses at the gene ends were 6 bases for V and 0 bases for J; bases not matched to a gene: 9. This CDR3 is CASRASGRDKSSYNEQFF. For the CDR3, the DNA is TGTGCCAGCAGGGCTAGCGGGAGGGACAAAAGCTCCTACAATGAGCAGTTCTTC.

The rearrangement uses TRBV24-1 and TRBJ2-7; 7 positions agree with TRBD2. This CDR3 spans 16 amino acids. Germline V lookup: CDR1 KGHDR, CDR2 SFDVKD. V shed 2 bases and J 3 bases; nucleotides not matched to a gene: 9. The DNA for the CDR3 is TGTGCCACCAGTGATTCGGCTAGCGGTGACATCTACGAGCAGTACTTC. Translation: CATSDSASGDIYEQYF.

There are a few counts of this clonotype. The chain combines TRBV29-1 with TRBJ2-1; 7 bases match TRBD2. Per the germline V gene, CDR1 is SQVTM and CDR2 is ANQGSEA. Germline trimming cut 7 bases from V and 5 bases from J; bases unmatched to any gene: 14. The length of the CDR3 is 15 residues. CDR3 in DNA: TGCAGCGGGAACACATGGACTAGTGGGAACAATGAGCAGTTCTTC. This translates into CSGNTWTSGNNEQFF.

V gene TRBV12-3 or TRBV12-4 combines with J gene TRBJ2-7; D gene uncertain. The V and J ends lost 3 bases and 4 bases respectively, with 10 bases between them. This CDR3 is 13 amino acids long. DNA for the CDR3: TGTGCCAGCAGTTTTGGGGTTGCTTACGAGCAGTACTTC. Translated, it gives CASSFGVAYEQYF.

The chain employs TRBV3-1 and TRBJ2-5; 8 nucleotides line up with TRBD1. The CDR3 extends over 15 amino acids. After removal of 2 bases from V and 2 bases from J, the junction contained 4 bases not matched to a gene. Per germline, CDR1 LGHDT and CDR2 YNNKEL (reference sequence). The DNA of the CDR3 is TGTGCCAGCAGCCAAATGACAGGGGTACAAGAGACCCAGTACTTC. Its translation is CASSQMTGVQETQYF.

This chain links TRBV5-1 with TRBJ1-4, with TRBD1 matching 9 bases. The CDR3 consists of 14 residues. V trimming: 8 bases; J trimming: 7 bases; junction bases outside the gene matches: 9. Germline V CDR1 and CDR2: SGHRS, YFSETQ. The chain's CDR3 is CASRRQGDGEKLFF. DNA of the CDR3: TGCGCCAGTAGGCGACAGGGGGACGGTGAAAAACTGTTTTTT.

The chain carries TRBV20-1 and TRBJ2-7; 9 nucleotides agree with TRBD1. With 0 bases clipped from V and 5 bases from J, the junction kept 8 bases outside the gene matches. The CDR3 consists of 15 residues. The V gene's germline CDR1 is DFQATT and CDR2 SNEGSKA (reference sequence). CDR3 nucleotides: TGCAGTGCTAGAGACGACGGGACAGGGATCGACGAGCAGTACTTC. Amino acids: CSARDDGTGIDEQYF.

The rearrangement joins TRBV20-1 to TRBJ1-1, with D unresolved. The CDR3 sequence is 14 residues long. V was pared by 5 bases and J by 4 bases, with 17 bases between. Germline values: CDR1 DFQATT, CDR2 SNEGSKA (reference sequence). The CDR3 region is CSAVREVRSTEAFF. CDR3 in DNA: TGCAGTGCTGTTCGGGAGGTCCGGAGCACTGAAGCTTTCTTT.

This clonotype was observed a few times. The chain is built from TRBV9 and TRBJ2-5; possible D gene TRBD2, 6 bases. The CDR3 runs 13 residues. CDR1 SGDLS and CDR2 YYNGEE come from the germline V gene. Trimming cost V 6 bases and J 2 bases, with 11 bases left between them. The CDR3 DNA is TGTGCCAGCACCTCGGGGGTGCAAGAGACCCAGTACTTC. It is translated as CASTSGVQETQYF. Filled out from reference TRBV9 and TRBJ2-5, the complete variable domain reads DSGVTQTPKHLITATGQRVTLRCSPRSGDLSVYWYQQSLDQGLQFLIQYYNGEERAKGNILERFSAQQFPDLHSELNLSSLELGDSALYFCASTSGVQETQYFGPGTRLLVL.

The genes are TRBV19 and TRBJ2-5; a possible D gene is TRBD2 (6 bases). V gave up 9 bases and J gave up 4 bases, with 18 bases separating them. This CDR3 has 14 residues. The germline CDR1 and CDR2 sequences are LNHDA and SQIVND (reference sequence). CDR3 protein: CASGDGGSAETQYF. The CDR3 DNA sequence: TGTGCCAGCGGAGATGGGGGGAGCGCAGAGACCCAGTACTTC.

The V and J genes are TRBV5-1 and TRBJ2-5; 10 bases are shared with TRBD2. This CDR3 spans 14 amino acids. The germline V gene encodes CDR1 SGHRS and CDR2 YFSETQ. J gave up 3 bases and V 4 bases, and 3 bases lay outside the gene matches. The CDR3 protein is CASSPSGSEETQYF. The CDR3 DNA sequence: TGCGCCAGCAGCCCTAGCGGGAGTGAAGAGACCCAGTACTTC.

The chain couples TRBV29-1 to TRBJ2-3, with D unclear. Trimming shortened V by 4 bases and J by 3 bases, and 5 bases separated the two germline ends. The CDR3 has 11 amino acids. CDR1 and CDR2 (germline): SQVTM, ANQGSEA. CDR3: CSVGVTDTQYF. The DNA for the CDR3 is TGCAGCGTTGGGGTGACAGATACGCAGTATTTT.

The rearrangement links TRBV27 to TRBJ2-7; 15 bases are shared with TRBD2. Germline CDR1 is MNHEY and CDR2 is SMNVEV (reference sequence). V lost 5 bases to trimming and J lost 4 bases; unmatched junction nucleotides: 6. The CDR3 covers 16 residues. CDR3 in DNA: TGTGCCAGCAGTCTGGGACTAGCGGGAGGACAGTACGAGCAGTACTTC. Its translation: CASSLGLAGGQYEQYF.

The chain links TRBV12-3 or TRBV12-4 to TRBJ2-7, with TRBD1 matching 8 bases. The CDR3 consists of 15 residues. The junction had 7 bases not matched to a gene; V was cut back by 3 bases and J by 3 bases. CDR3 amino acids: CASSFRDRSIYEQYF. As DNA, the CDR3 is TGTGCCAGCAGTTTCCGGGACAGGAGTATCTACGAGCAGTACTTC.